Included here is one T cell receptor beta chain sequence, with context. As yet, its antigen is unknown. This CDR3 is 13 amino acids long. V lost 8 bases to trimming and J lost 6 bases; unmatched junction nucleotides: 10. Looked up from germline, CDR1 is LNHDA and CDR2 is SQIVND (reference sequence). This specimen comes from a study of T cell responses to AZD1222 COVID-19 vaccine. Study-wide background: Some second doses came at about 4 weeks and others at about 12 weeks; these were pooled.

The method was immunoSEQ multiplex PCR; TCRdb's version includes in-frame clones alone and lacks a portion of them. The sample yields 90,000 to 130,000 clones, about 80% seen once. Study-wide results and limits: Vaccination with two AZD1222 doses was followed by a rise in Spike-specific TCR breadth and depth. The peak T cell response came first, and repertoires were sampled only after it.

The chain has TRBV19 and TRBJ2-7; 7 nucleotides agree with TRBD2. This sequence originates from an adult in good health. Sequencing used peripheral blood, obtained on day 0 of AZD1222 vaccination. CDR3 DNA: TGTGCCAGTGGGAGGGGACGGGGGAGCGAGCAGTACTTC. Amino acid sequence: CASGRGRGSEQYF.